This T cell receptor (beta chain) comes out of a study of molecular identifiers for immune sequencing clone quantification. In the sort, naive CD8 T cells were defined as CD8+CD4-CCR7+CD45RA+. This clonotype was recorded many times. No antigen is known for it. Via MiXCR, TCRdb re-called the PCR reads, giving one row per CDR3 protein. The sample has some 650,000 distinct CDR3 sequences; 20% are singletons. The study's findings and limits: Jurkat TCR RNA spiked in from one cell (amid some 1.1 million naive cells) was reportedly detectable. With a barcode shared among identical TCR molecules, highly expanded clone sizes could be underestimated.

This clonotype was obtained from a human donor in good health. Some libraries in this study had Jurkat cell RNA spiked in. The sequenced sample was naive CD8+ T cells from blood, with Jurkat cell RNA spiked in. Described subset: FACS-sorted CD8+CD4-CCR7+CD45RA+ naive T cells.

CDR3: CASGLWSAGTQETQYF. Here the CDR3 DNA reads TGTGCTAGTGGTTTGTGGTCTGCGGGGACCCAAGAGACCCAGTACTTC. This rearrangement joins TRBV12-5 to TRBJ2-5; D might be TRBD2 (6 bases). Germline V gives CDR1 LGHNT, CDR2 FRNRAP. The CDR3 is 16 residues long. V was clipped by 2 bases and J by 1 base, with 14 bases between them.